These 8 T cell receptor beta chains share one sample of origin, sequenced in a study of blood T cell repertoires in COVID-19. TCRdb's copy holds only in-frame clones and misses some; the assay was immunoSEQ multiplex PCR. Found here are 57,000 or so clones, 70% to 90% of them singletons; the top ten hold approximately 5%. The sample comprised peripheral blood. The receptors stem from an older man with acute or convalescent COVID-19.

CDR3 sequence: CASSSRGRSNQPQHF. As DNA, the CDR3 is TGTGCCAGCAGTTCCCGGGGTCGTAGCAATCAGCCCCAGCATTTT. The J gene is TRBJ1-5, the V gene TRBV28, with D hard to call. Germline values: CDR1 MDHEN, CDR2 SYDVKM. The CDR3 loop spans 15 amino acids. Trimming stripped 4 bases from V and 0 bases from J, with 10 bases between.

The V and J genes are TRBV7-9 and TRBJ2-2; 10 positions match TRBD2. The CDR3 runs 15 residues. The germline gives CDR1 SEHNR, CDR2 FQNEAQ (reference sequence). V was pared by 5 bases and J by 4 bases, with 4 bases of the junction left unmatched. For the CDR3, the DNA is TGTGCCAGCAGCCGGACTAGCGGATCCACCGGGGAGCTGTTTTTT. It codes for CASSRTSGSTGELFF.

This chain links TRBV7-9 with TRBJ1-2; 7 bases agree with TRBD1. V dropped 1 base and J dropped 5; count of bases not matched to a gene: 4. CDR1 and CDR2 from the germline V gene are SEHNR and FQNEAQ (reference sequence). The CDR3 contains 14 residues. The CDR3 region is CASSLGGQPYGYTF. The CDR3 DNA reads as TGTGCCAGCAGCTTAGGGGGACAGCCTTATGGCTACACCTTC.

The chain joins TRBV5-1 to TRBJ2-5; the match to TRBD2 covers 9 bases. CDR3 size: 14 residues. Germline V CDR1 and CDR2: SGHRS, YFSETQ. V was clipped by 4 bases and J by 4 bases; unmatched bases: 5. CDR3 region: CASSAGGGSETQYF. The CDR3 DNA is TGCGCCAGCAGCGCGGGGGGGGGATCAGAGACCCAGTACTTC.

The chain recombines TRBV18 with TRBJ2-6, with a possible D match to TRBD2 (5 bases). Germline CDR1 reads KGHSH; CDR2 reads LQKENI. The CDR3 covers 17 residues. Between the trimmed V and J ends, which lost 2 bases and 0 bases, there was a span of 11 bases. Here the CDR3 reads CASSPGLISSGANVLTF. DNA for the CDR3: TGTGCCAGCTCACCAGGACTCATAAGCTCTGGGGCCAACGTCCTGACTTTC.

The V gene is TRBV12-5, the J gene TRBJ2-7, with D perhaps matching TRBD2 (7 bases). V lost 0 bases and J 4 bases, leaving 13 bases between the germline ends. Germline V gene data show CDR1 as LGHNT and CDR2 as FRNRAP. CDR3 size: 15 residues. CDR3 bases: TGTGCTAGTGGTTTGGTAGTAGGGGGGGCTTACGAGCAGTACTTC. Its protein is CASGLVVGGAYEQYF.

The rearrangement uses TRBV6-5 and TRBJ1-3; TRBD1 aligns across 10 bases. The CDR3 is 15 residues long. Germline CDR1 MNHEY, CDR2 SVGAGI. Trimming at V came to 7 bases and at J to 6 bases, leaving 9 bases not matched to a gene. CDR3 sequence (DNA): TGTGCCAGCACCCCCCGGGACAGGGGAGAAAACACCATATATTTT. Amino acids: CASTPRDRGENTIYF.

The chain combines TRBV12-3 or TRBV12-4 with TRBJ2-7; D is unclear. The CDR3 totals 13 residues. The germline V and J ends were trimmed by 5 bases and 2 bases, with 10 bases remaining between them. The CDR3: CASSLGPPYEQYF. The CDR3 nucleotides read TGTGCCAGCAGTCTGGGCCCTCCCTACGAGCAGTACTTC.